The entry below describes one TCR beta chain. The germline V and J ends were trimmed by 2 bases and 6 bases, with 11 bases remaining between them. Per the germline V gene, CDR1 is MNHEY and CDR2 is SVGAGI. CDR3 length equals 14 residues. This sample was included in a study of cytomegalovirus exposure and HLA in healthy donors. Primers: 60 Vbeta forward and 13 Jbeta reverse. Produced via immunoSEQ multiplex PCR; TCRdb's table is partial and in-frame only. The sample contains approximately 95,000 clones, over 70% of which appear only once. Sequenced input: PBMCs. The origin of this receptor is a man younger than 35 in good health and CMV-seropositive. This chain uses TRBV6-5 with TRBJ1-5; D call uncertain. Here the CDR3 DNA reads TGTGCCAGCAGTTACGGGTCGGGATTTCAGCCCCAGCATTTT. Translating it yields CASSYGSGFQPQHF.